The entry below gives a single T cell receptor (beta chain) sequence along with its context. Antigen unknown. Primers used in a second PCR of roughly 6 to 11 cycles were a sample-barcoded 5' primer and a J-beta primer mix. A single record per CDR3 protein comes from TCRdb applying MiXCR to the 5' RACE reads. The sample consists of about 970,000 distinct CDR3 sequences, roughly half of them appearing once. The data were taken from a study of blood T cells in healthy people across ages. Trimming pared 4 bases from V and 6 bases from J, leaving 13 bases between. Germline V gives CDR1 GTSNPN, CDR2 SVGIG (reference sequence). The CDR3 is 14 amino acids. Overall study findings and caveats: Donors of long life had a larger count of naive CD4+ cells and greater diversity than aged donors.

Total RNA was extracted at no less than 6 micrograms per sample. The J gene is TRBJ1-6, the V gene TRBV30; D not certain. Sequenced sample: blood. The receptor was isolated from a woman in her sixties or seventies in good health. DNA of the CDR3: TGTGCCTGGAAGCAGGAATTTCCTAATTCACCCCTCCACTTT. It specifies CAWKQEFPNSPLHF. The variable domain in full, with the rest retrieved from reference TRBV30 and TRBJ1-6, is SQTIHQWPATLVQPVGSPLSLECTVEGTSNPNLYWYRQAAGRGLQLLFYSVGIGQISSEVPQNLSASRPQDRQFILSSKKLLLSDSGFYLCAWKQEFPNSPLHFGNGTRLTVT.